This T cell receptor (beta chain) is from a study of T cells in Graves' hyperthyroidism and ophthalmopathy. General study results and limits: Stable hyperthyroidism was separated from ophthalmopathy by a model based on 13 V-J features. Clonotypes that were expanded in thyroid above 0.001 mostly appeared in blood too.

The TCR beta CDR3 regions underwent amplification using RNA transcripts as the source. A first-round RT-PCR of the TCR CDR3 used the HTBI primer set. TCRdb recomputed calls from the multiplex PCR reads with MiXCR, one row per CDR3 protein. Here the sample spans approximately 590,000 distinct CDR3 sequences, 15% to 19% being singletons. Patients aged 18 to 65 had newly diagnosed hyperthyroidism lasting under 2 months. Exclusions: uncontrolled infection, other autoimmune disease, pregnancy, lactation. In its sample, this clonotype was seen many times. The antigen remains unidentified. The ends lost 5 bases at V and 4 bases at J; junction bases unmatched: 8. This CDR3 has 15 residues.

The chain recombines TRBV12-3 or TRBV12-4 with TRBJ2-7; 10 nucleotides agree with TRBD1. Specimen: blood. This sequence originates from a woman in her twenties or thirties with Graves' hyperthyroidism. The CDR3 DNA follows: TGTGCCAGCAGTGACAGGGGGCGAGGTTCGTACGAGCAGTACTTC. Its protein product is CASSDRGRGSYEQYF.